One sample yielded the 15 T cell receptor beta chains listed below, sequenced in a study of CD8 T cells in Susac syndrome. RNA amounts of roughly 0.5 to 1 ug underwent reverse transcription with random hexamers. TCRdb reprocessed the immunoSEQ multiplex PCR reads with MiXCR, giving one entry per CDR3 protein. Here the sample spans tens of thousands of distinct CDR3 sequences, around nine tenths being singletons. The sequencing sample was made of CD8+ T cells from PBMCs. The receptors come from a human donor in good health.

The rearrangement links TRBV13 to TRBJ2-7; D might be TRBD1 (6 bases). The CDR3 length is 12 residues. With 10 bases removed from V and 3 bases from J, the gap between germline ends came to 13 bases. Looked up from germline, CDR1 is PRHDT and CDR2 is FYEKMQ (reference sequence). CDR3 sequence (DNA): TGTGCCACCGGACAGCTCAACTACGAGCAGTACTTC. It specifies CATGQLNYEQYF. Full variable domain (missing parts from reference TRBV13 and TRBJ2-7): AAGVIQSPRHLIKEKRETATLKCYPIPRHDTVYWYQQGPGQDPQFLISFYEKMQSDKGSIPDRFSAQQFSDYHSELNMSSLELGDSALYFCATGQLNYEQYFGPGTRLTVT.

This chain uses TRBV10-3 with TRBJ2-3; no reliable D call. The CDR3 is 16 residues long. V dropped 4 bases and J dropped 3 bases, with 17 bases sitting between them. Germline-derived CDR1 and CDR2 are ENHRY and SYGVKD. The chain's CDR3 is CAISGADTRLTDTQYF. The CDR3, as DNA: TGTGCCATCAGTGGTGCTGACACGAGGTTGACAGATACGCAGTATTTT.

The chain carries TRBV6-5 and TRBJ2-3; D is possibly TRBD1 (5 bases). In germline, CDR1 is MNHEY, CDR2 SVGAGI. V dropped 1 base and J dropped 0 bases, with 11 bases sitting between them. CDR3 length: 16 residues. The CDR3 DNA is TGTGCCAGCAGTTACTGGGGCAATTTCAGCACAGATACGCAGTATTTT. Amino acid sequence: CASSYWGNFSTDTQYF.

This chain uses TRBV20-1 with TRBJ2-1; D remains ambiguous. Deletions cut 5 bases from V and 5 bases from J, with 22 bases between. Looked up from germline, CDR1 is DFQATT and CDR2 is SNEGSKA (reference sequence). The CDR3 spans 16 residues. CDR3 sequence (DNA): TGCAGTGCTCCCCTCCTGACACTTAAGGGTGACAATGAGCAGTTCTTC. Encoded protein: CSAPLLTLKGDNEQFF.

The chain uses TRBV6-5 and TRBJ2-2, with D maybe TRBD2 (6 bases). Trimming left V 3 bases short and J 3 bases short, with 14 bases between. This CDR3 has 16 amino acids. Per the germline V gene, CDR1 is MNHEY and CDR2 is SVGAGI. In nucleotides, the CDR3 is TGTGCCAGCAGTTATACGGAGGGGAAATACACCGGGGAGCTGTTTTTT. This gives the protein CASSYTEGKYTGELFF.

The V call is TRBV10-3, the J call TRBJ2-3; no reliable D call. The CDR3 is 12 residues long. The V gene's germline CDR1 is ENHRY and CDR2 SYGVKD. V shed 2 bases and J shed 6 bases, with 6 bases lying between them. The CDR3 loop reads CAISEEVDTQYF. The CDR3 DNA follows: TGTGCCATCAGTGAGGAAGTTGATACGCAGTATTTT.

V is TRBV11-2 and J is TRBJ1-6, with TRBD1 matching 10 bases. Germline V gives CDR1 SGHAT, CDR2 FQNNGV. The V segment lost 2 bases and the J segment 9 bases; nucleotides outside the gene matches: 19. CDR3 size: 20 residues. The CDR3 is CASSLIVRRDRGSFSSPLHF. In nucleotides, the CDR3 is TGTGCCAGCAGCTTAATCGTCCGCCGGGACAGGGGATCCTTTAGTTCACCCCTCCACTTT.

This chain joins TRBV4-1 and TRBJ2-7; maybe TRBD2 (5 bases). Per the germline V gene, CDR1 is MGHRA and CDR2 is YSYEKL. The CDR3 spans 14 residues. V shed 5 bases and J shed 3 bases, with 14 bases lying between them. Written as DNA, the CDR3 is TGCGCCAGCAGCGACTATGAGTGGGACTACGAGCAGTACTTC. Protein product: CASSDYEWDYEQYF.

The chain employs TRBV6-1 and TRBJ1-6, with D possibly matching TRBD1 (5 bases). Germline V gene lookup returns CDR1 MNHNS and CDR2 SASEGT. The CDR3 totals 17 residues. Trimming took off 2 bases at V and 10 bases at J, with 21 bases between the two ends. The CDR3 region is CASSELGGGVQYSPLHF. CDR3 coding DNA: TGTGCCAGCAGTGAATTGGGGGGGGGAGTACAATACTCACCCCTCCACTTT.

The chain recombines TRBV30 with TRBJ1-1; no clear D. V was shortened by 0 bases and J by 5 bases, with 4 bases between the two germline ends. The CDR3 covers 11 residues. Germline-derived CDR1 and CDR2 are GTSNPN and SVGIG (reference sequence). The CDR3 nucleotides read TGTGCCTGGAGTGTCGGTACTGAAGCTTTCTTT. Translating it yields CAWSVGTEAFF. Drawing the rest from reference TRBV30 and TRBJ1-1, the complete variable domain is SQTIHQWPATLVQPVGSPLSLECTVEGTSNPNLYWYRQAAGRGLQLLFYSVGIGQISSEVPQNLSASRPQDRQFILSSKKLLLSDSGFYLCAWSVGTEAFFGQGTRLTVV.

V gene TRBV29-1 combines with J gene TRBJ2-7; 9 nucleotides agree with TRBD1. V lost 0 bases, J lost 1 base, and 7 bases stayed unmatched. This CDR3 spans 16 amino acids. Germline CDR1 SQVTM, CDR2 ANQGSEA. CDR3 region: CSVEDLAGQGSYEQYF. CDR3 in DNA: TGCAGCGTTGAAGATCTCGCCGGACAGGGGTCCTACGAGCAGTACTTC.

CDR3 in DNA: TGTGCCAGCAGCCAAGACCCGGGGGGACAGGGGGCGGTTGGCTACACCTTC. It codes for CASSQDPGGQGAVGYTF. The V call is TRBV4-2, the J call TRBJ1-2; 12 bases map to TRBD1. The CDR3 totals 17 residues. CDR1 and CDR2 from the germline V gene are LGHNA and YNFKEQ. V shed 0 bases and J 7 bases; nucleotides not matched to a gene: 9.

The chain couples TRBV27 to TRBJ2-7; 10 bases map to TRBD2. With 2 bases clipped from V and 7 bases from J, the junction kept 8 bases outside the gene matches. The CDR3 contains 15 residues. CDR1 is MNHEY and CDR2 is SMNVEV in the germline V gene (reference sequence). Here the CDR3 reads CASSLQLAGLREQYF. The DNA of the CDR3 is TGTGCCAGCAGTTTACAACTAGCGGGGCTTAGAGAGCAGTACTTC.

The chain is built from TRBV20-1 and TRBJ2-7; 12 bases map to TRBD1. This CDR3 region has 14 residues. Germline-derived CDR1 and CDR2 are DFQATT and SNEGSKA (reference sequence). With 6 bases clipped from V and 5 bases from J, the junction kept 8 bases outside the gene matches. The CDR3 DNA reads TGCAGTGCCACACCGGGACAGGGGGCGGACGAGCAGTACTTC. As protein: CSATPGQGADEQYF.

This clonotype showed up just a few times. The chain recombines TRBV4-1 with TRBJ1-5; D is undetermined. V was clipped by 0 bases and J by 1 base, with 7 bases between them. CDR1 and CDR2 from the germline V gene are MGHRA and YSYEKL. CDR3 length equals 15 residues. The DNA of the CDR3 is TGCGCCAGCAGCCAAGATTTTGCGAGCAATCAGCCCCAGCATTTT. Translated: CASSQDFASNQPQHF.